The TCR beta chain described here comes from a study of T cells in Graves' hyperthyroidism and ophthalmopathy. Regarding the study as a whole: Most clonotypes expanded in thyroid above 0.001 were likewise present in blood. The model anticipated ophthalmopathy a median about six months pre-onset. Ophthalmopathy stood apart from stable hyperthyroidism in a 13 V-J model.

Germline CDR1 SGHRS, CDR2 YFSETQ. The V end lost 0 bases, the J end lost 0 bases, and 9 bases lay between the germline ends. The CDR3 contains 15 residues. TCR beta CDR3 region amplification was performed from RNA transcripts. The TCR CDR3 first-round RT-PCR relied on the HTBI primer set. TCRdb used MiXCR to reprocess the multiplex PCR reads, holding one entry per CDR3 protein. The table has a few hundred thousand distinct CDR3 sequences, approximately 18% seen once; the top ten hold roughly two fifths. This clonotype was detected ten times or more. What it recognizes is unknown. Ophthalmopathy in the patients scored at least 3 on Clinical Activity Score and at least 4 on NOSPECS grade, lasting under 3 months.

V usage is TRBV5-1 and J usage is TRBJ2-5, with TRBD2 as a possible D gene (5 bases). The sequenced material came from blood. This TCR derives from a man between 18 and 35 years old with Graves' ophthalmopathy. CDR3 in DNA: TGCGCCAGCAGCTTGGTGGTAGCGTACCAAGAGACCCAGTACTTC. This translates into CASSLVVAYQETQYF.